This T cell receptor (beta chain) was sequenced for a study of T cells in localized non-small cell lung cancer. Clones were read by immunoSEQ multiplex PCR, and TCRdb kept only the in-frame ones, dropping some. The sample contains around 2,900 clones, roughly 25% of which appear only once. Points from the study as a whole: Uninvolved adjacent lung showed the highest T cell clonality, exceeding tumor. Without multi-region sequencing, intratumor heterogeneity could not be excluded. Adjacent lung had a median around 60 of the 100 largest tumor clones.

Of note for this clone: Its specificity is unknown.

This material consisted of lung tumor tissue, taken before any cancer treatment. The sequence derives from a man aged 35-75 years with stage III lung adenocarcinoma.

The CDR3 loop reads CASSHFYIYSNQPQHF. The DNA for the CDR3 is TGCGCCAGCAGCCATTTCTACATCTATAGCAATCAGCCCCAGCATTTT. The J gene is TRBJ1-5, the V gene TRBV4-1; no clear D. This CDR3 has 16 amino acids. V was cut by 3 bases and J by 0 bases, with 12 bases left in between. The germline V gene has CDR1 MGHRA and CDR2 YSYEKL.